This T cell receptor (beta chain) was captured in a study of identical twins. General study points: Analyses of zero insertions could be partly confounded by invariant MAIT and iNKT cells.

TCRdb used MiXCR to reprocess the 5' RACE reads, holding one entry per CDR3 protein. The sample comprises a few hundred thousand distinct CDR3 sequences, around 18% of which are singletons, and approximately 12% rests with the top ten. The CDR3 totals 16 residues. J gave up 3 bases and V 6 bases, and 13 bases lay outside the gene matches. Germline V lookup: CDR1 SQVTM, CDR2 ANQGSEA. This clonotype was picked up a small number of times. What it recognizes is unknown. The sequence was obtained from a man aged 50 to 59 in good health. V usage is TRBV29-1 and J usage is TRBJ2-3, with 9 bases aligning to TRBD2. Sequenced input: naive T cells sorted from blood. This CDR3 is CSVGGSLAGLTDTQYF. The CDR3 DNA reads as TGCAGCGTCGGGGGATCCCTAGCGGGACTGACAGATACGCAGTATTTT.